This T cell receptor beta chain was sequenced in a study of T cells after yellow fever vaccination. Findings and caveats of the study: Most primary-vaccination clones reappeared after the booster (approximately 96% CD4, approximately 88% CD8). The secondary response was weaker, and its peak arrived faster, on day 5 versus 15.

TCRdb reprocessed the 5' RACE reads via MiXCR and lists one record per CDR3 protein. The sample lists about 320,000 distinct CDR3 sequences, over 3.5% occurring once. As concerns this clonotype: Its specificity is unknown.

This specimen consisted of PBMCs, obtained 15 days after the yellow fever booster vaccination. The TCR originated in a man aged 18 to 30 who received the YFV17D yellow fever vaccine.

The CDR3 DNA follows: TGCAGTGCTACCGGGACAGGGGGGACGGAGACCCAGTACTTC. Protein: CSATGTGGTETQYF. The chain uses TRBV20-1 and TRBJ2-5; 11 bases are a match to TRBD1. The germline CDR1 and CDR2 sequences are DFQATT and SNEGSKA (reference sequence). The CDR3 contains 14 residues. With 4 bases clipped from V and 5 bases from J, the junction kept 6 bases outside the gene matches.